The 9 T cell receptor beta chains presented below share a single source sample, sequenced in a study of cytomegalovirus exposure and HLA in healthy donors. It was with 60 Vbeta and 13 Jbeta primers that the PCR ran. TCRdb keeps only in-frame clones here, not all; method: immunoSEQ multiplex PCR. The data hold about 160,000 clones, with 77% observed a single time. Source material: PBMCs. These receptors came from a man aged 25 to 40 in good health and CMV-seropositive.

This rearrangement joins TRBV5-1 to TRBJ2-1; TRBD1 agrees at 9 bases. J lost 6 bases, V lost 4 bases, and 8 bases had no gene match. CDR3 length: 15 amino acids. Germline V gene lookup returns CDR1 SGHRS and CDR2 YFSETQ. CDR3 amino acids: CASSPLGTGFNEQFF. The CDR3 nucleotides are TGCGCCAGCAGCCCCTTAGGGACAGGGTTCAATGAGCAGTTCTTC. The full variable domain, with the rest looked up from reference TRBV5-1 and TRBJ2-1, is KAGVTQTPRYLIKTRGQQVTLSCSPISGHRSVSWYQQTPGQGLQFLFEYFSETQRNKGNFPGRFSGRQFSNSRSEMNVSTLELGDSALYLCASSPLGTGFNEQFFGPGTRLTVL.

The V gene is TRBV5-4, the J gene TRBJ2-3; possibly TRBD1 for D (6 bases). This CDR3 comprises 15 residues. The V gene's germline CDR1 is SGHNT and CDR2 YYREEE (reference sequence). Deletions cut 2 bases from V and 0 bases from J, with 10 bases between. CDR3 residues: CASSFRQDSTDTQYF. CDR3 DNA: TGTGCCAGCAGCTTTCGACAGGATAGCACAGATACGCAGTATTTT.

The chain couples TRBV29-1 to TRBJ2-1; 13 bases align to TRBD2. The V segment lost 7 bases and the J segment 1 base; nucleotides outside the gene matches: 7. The CDR3 length is 16 residues. The germline gives CDR1 SQVTM, CDR2 ANQGSEA. The CDR3 coding sequence is TGCAGCGCCGAAGGACTAGCGGGGGTTTCCTACAATGAGCAGTTCTTC. It encodes CSAEGLAGVSYNEQFF.

The chain is built from TRBV7-9 and TRBJ2-3, with 7 nucleotides matching TRBD1. The J segment lost 4 bases and the V segment lost 3 bases, leaving 10 bases of the junction unmatched. Germline assignment: CDR1 SEHNR and CDR2 FQNEAQ (reference sequence). This CDR3 spans 16 amino acids. DNA for the CDR3: TGTGCCAGCAGCTTTACCCCTCAGGGGGTGGCAGATACGCAGTATTTT. Amino acids: CASSFTPQGVADTQYF.

The J gene is TRBJ2-2, the V gene TRBV27; the match to TRBD1 covers 12 bases. Germline V gene data show CDR1 as MNHEY and CDR2 as SMNVEV (reference sequence). This CDR3 has 18 residues. The V gene end was trimmed by 3 bases and the J gene end by 3 bases; junction bases not matched to a gene: 8. The CDR3 DNA is TGTGCCAGCAGTTTCCCTGGGACAGGGGGCGCAGACACCGGGGAGCTGTTTTTT. As protein: CASSFPGTGGADTGELFF.

The J gene is TRBJ2-4, the V gene TRBV10-3; TRBD2 is a possible D gene (6 bases). The CDR3 has 15 residues. The V and J ends lost 0 bases and 6 bases respectively, with 12 bases between them. Germline V gene data show CDR1 as ENHRY and CDR2 as SYGVKD. For the CDR3, the DNA is TGTGCCATCAGTGAGTCGGCAGGTAGCGGAAACATTCAGTACTTC. This sequence encodes CAISESAGSGNIQYF.

This clone was counted only a few times. The chain carries TRBV28 and TRBJ1-1, with D uncertain. From germline, CDR1 is MDHEN and CDR2 SYDVKM. Trimming left V 2 bases short and J 4 bases short, with 14 bases between. This CDR3 is built from 15 residues. DNA for the CDR3: TGTGCCAGCAGTTTAGGGTACCGGGAGGGCACTGAAGCTTTCTTT. This encodes CASSLGYREGTEAFF.

V gene TRBV29-1 combines with J gene TRBJ2-3, with 11 bases fitting TRBD2. Germline CDR1 is SQVTM and CDR2 is ANQGSEA. The length of the CDR3 is 14 residues. V was pared by 6 bases and J by 10 bases, with 12 bases of the junction left unmatched. CDR3 bases: TGCAGCGTCACCGGGACTAGCGGCACGGGGGCGCAGTATTTT. Translation gives CSVTGTSGTGAQYF.

The chain has TRBV28 and TRBJ1-5; 9 bases align to TRBD1. Germline V gives CDR1 MDHEN, CDR2 SYDVKM. CDR3 size: 14 residues. After removal of 8 bases from V and 5 bases from J, the junction contained 7 bases not matched to a gene. The CDR3 bases are TGTGCCAGCGGGGGACAGGGAGACTATCAGCCCCAGCATTTT. Translating it yields CASGGQGDYQPQHF.